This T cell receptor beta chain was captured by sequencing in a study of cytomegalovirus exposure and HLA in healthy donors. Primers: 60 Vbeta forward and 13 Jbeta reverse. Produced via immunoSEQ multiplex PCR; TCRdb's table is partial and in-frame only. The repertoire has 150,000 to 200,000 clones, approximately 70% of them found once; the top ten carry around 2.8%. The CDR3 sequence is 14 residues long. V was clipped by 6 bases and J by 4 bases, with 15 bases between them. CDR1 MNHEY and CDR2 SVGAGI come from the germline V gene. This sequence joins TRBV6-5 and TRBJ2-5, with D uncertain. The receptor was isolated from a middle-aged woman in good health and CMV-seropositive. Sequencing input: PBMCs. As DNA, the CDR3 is TGTGCCAGCAGCCCCACTGATGGTCGAGAGACCCAGTACTTC. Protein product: CASSPTDGRETQYF.